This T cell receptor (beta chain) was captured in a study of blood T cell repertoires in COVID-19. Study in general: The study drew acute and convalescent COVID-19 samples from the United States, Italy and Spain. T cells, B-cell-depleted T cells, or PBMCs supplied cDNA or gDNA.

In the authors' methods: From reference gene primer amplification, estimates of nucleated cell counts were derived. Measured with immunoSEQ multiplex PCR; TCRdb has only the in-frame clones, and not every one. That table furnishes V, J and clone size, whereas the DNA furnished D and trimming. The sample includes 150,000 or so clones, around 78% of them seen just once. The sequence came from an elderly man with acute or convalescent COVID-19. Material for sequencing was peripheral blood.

This CDR3 reads CASRSPGGGYTF. CDR3 bases: TGTGCCAGCAGGTCCCCAGGGGGTGGCTACACCTTC. The rearrangement links TRBV6-5 to TRBJ1-2, with 7 bases that match TRBD1. Germline V gene lookup returns CDR1 MNHEY and CDR2 SVGAGI. V lost 6 bases, J lost 7 bases, and 5 bases stayed unmatched. The CDR3 totals 12 residues.